These 4 T cell receptor beta chains originate from one sample sequenced in a study of response to subunit inactivated influenza vaccine. TCRdb recomputed calls from the RT-PCR reads with MiXCR, one row per CDR3 protein. Altogether 500,000 to 600,000 distinct CDR3 sequences are present, 14% being singletons, with the ten largest covering around 10%. The sample in question was PBMCs from blood, obtained less than 13 days after vaccination. The receptors stem from a man over 45 who received an inactivated influenza vaccine.

The rearrangement joins TRBV9 to TRBJ2-3; TRBD1 matches at 7 bases. CDR1 and CDR2 from the germline V gene are SGDLS and YYNGEE. CDR3 length equals 14 residues. V lost 2 bases and J lost 4; bases outside the gene matches: 4. CDR3: CASSVTGFADTQYF. As DNA, the CDR3 is TGTGCCAGCAGCGTGACAGGGTTCGCAGATACGCAGTATTTT.

This clonotype has only a few counts. The chain employs TRBV6-2 or TRBV6-3 and TRBJ1-2; D unclear. Between the trimmed V and J ends, which lost 5 bases and 0 bases, there was a span of 7 bases. Germline V gene lookup returns CDR1 MNHEY and CDR2 SVGEGT. CDR3 length: 13 residues. CDR3 DNA sequence: TGTGCCAGCAGTACGACAACTAACTATGGCTACACCTTC. Amino acid sequence: CASSTTTNYGYTF.

This clonotype was counted between two and nine times. The chain has TRBV12-3 or TRBV12-4 and TRBJ1-4; possibly TRBD1 for D (6 bases). With 7 bases removed from V and 5 bases from J, the gap between germline ends came to 14 bases. CDR3 length: 14 residues. The CDR3 DNA reads as TGTGCCAGCACTGCGTACCAGGGGAATGAAAAACTGTTTTTT. Protein: CASTAYQGNEKLFF.

This chain links TRBV7-8 with TRBJ2-3; 9 bases fit TRBD2. The J segment lost 4 bases and the V segment lost 2 bases, leaving 10 bases of the junction unmatched. CDR3 length equals 17 residues. Germline loops: CDR1 SGHVS, CDR2 FQNEAQ. CDR3 residues: CASSLSVAGGPSDTQYF. The DNA for the CDR3 is TGTGCCAGCAGCTTAAGTGTTGCGGGGGGGCCTTCAGATACGCAGTATTTT. Using reference TRBV7-8 and TRBJ2-3 for the parts outside the CDR3, the full variable domain is GAGVSQSPRYKVAKRGQDVALRCDPISGHVSLFWYQQALGQGPEFLTYFQNEAQLDKSGLPSDRFFAERPEGSVSTLKIQRTQQEDSAVYLCASSLSVAGGPSDTQYFGPGTRLTVL.